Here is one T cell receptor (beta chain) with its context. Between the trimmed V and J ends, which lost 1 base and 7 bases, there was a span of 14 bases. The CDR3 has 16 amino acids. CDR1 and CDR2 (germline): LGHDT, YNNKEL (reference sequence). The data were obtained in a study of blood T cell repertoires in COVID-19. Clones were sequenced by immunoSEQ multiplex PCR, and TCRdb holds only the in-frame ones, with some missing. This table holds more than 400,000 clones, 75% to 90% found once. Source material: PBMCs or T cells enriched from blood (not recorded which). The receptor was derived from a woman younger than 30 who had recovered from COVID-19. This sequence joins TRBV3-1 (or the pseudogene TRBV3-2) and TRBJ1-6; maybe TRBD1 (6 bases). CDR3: CASSQVGGSSNSPLHF. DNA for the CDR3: TGTGCCAGCAGCCAAGTTGGGGGCAGCAGCAATTCACCCCTCCACTTT.